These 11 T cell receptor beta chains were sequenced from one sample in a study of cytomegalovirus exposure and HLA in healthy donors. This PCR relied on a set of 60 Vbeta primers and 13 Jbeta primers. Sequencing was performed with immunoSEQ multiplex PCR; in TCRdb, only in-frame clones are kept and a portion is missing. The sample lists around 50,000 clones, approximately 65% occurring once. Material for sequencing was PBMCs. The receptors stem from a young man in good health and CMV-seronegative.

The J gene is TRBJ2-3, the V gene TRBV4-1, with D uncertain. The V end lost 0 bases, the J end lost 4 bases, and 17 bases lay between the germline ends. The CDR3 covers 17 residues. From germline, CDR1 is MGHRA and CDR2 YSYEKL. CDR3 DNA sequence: TGCGCCAGCAGCCAAGAAGGCGTGGGCAGGTCAGCAGATACGCAGTATTTT. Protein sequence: CASSQEGVGRSADTQYF.

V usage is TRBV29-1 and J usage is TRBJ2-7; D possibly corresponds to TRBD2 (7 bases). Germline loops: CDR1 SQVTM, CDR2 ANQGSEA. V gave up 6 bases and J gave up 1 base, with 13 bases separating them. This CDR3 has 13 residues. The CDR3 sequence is CSVRGGGSYEQYF. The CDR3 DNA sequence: TGCAGCGTCCGGGGAGGGGGTTCCTACGAGCAGTACTTC.

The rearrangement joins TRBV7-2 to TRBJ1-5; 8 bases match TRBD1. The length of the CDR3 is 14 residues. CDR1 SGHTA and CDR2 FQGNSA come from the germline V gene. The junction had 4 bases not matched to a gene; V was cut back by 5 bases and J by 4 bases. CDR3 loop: CASSPRQGNQPQHF. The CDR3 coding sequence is TGTGCCAGCAGCCCTCGACAGGGGAATCAGCCCCAGCATTTT.

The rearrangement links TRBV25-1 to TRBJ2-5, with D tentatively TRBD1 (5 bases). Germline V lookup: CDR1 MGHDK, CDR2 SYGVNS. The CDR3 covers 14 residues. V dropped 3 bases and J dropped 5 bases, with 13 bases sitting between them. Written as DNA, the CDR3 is TGTGCCAGCAGTGATCCAGGGCCAGGGGAGACCCAGTACTTC. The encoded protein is CASSDPGPGETQYF.

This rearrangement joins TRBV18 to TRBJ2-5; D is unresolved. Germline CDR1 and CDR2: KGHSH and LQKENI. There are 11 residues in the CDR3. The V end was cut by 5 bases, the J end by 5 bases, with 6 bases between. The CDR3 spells CASSVLETQYF. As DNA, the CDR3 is TGTGCCAGCTCAGTCCTTGAGACCCAGTACTTC.

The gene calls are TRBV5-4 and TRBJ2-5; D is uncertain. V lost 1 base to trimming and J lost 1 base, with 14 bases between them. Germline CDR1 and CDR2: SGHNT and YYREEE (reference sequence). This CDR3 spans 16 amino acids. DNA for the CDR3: TGTGCCAGCAGCTTGTTCGGCTCAGGTTCCCAAGAGACCCAGTACTTC. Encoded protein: CASSLFGSGSQETQYF.

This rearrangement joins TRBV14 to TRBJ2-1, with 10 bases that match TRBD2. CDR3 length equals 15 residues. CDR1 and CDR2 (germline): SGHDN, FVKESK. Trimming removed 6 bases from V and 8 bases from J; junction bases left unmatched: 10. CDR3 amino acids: CASRQSGRALDEQFF. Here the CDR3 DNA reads TGTGCCAGCAGACAAAGCGGGAGGGCCCTCGATGAGCAGTTCTTC. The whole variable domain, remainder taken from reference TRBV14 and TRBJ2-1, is EAGVTQFPSHSVIEKGQTVTLRCDPISGHDNLYWYRRVMGKEIKFLLHFVKESKQDESGMPNNRFLAERTGGTYSTLKVQPAELEDSGVYFCASRQSGRALDEQFFGPGTRLTVL.

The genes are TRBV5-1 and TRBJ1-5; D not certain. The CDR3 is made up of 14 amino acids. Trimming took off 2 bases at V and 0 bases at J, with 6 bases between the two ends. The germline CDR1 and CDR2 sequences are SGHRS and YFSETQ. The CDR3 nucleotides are TGCGCCAGCAGCTTCGGAGGTAGCAATCAGCCCCAGCATTTT. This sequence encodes CASSFGGSNQPQHF.

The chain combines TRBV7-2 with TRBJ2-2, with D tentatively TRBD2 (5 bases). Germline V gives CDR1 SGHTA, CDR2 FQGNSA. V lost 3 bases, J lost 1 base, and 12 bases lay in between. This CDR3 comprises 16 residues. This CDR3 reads CASSFGPGENTGELFF. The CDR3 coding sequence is TGTGCCAGCAGCTTTGGGCCCGGGGAGAACACCGGGGAGCTGTTTTTT.

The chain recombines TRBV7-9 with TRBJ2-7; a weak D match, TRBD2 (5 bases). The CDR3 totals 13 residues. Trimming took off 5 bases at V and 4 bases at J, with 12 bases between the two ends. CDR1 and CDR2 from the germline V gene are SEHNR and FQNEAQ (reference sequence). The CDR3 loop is CASSPDLRYEQYF. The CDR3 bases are TGTGCCAGCAGCCCGGACTTACGGTACGAGCAGTACTTC.

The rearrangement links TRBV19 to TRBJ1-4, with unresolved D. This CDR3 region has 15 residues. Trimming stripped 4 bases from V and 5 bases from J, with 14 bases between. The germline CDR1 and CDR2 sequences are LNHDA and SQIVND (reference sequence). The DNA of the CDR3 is TGTGCCAGTAGTAGGGAGCCGCGCAAGAATGAAAAACTGTTTTTT. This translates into CASSREPRKNEKLFF.